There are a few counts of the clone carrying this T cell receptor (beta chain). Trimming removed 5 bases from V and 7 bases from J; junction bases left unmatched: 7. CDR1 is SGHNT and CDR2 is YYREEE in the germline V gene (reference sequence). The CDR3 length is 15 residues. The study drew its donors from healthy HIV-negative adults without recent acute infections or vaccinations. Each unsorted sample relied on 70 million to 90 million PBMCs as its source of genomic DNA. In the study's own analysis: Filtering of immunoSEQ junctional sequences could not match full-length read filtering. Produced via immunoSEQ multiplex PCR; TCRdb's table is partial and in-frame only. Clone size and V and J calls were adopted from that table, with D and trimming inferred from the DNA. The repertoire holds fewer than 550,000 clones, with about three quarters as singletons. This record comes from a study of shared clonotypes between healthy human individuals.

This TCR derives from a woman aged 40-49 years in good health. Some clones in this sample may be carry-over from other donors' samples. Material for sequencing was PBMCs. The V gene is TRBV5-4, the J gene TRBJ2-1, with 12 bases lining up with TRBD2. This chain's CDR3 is CASRLAGGRGNEQFF. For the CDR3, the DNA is TGTGCCAGCAGACTAGCGGGAGGTAGAGGGAATGAGCAGTTCTTC.